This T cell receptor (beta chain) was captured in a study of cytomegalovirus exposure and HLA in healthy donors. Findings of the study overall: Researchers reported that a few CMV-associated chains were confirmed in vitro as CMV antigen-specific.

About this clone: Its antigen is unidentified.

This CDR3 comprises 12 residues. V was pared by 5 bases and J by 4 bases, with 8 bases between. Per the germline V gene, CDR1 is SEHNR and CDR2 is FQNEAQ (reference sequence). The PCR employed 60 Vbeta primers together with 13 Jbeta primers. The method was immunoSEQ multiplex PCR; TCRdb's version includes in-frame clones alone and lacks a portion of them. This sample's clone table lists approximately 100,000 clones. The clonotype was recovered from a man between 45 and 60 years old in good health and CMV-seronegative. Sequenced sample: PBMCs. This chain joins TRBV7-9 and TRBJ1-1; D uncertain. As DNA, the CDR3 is TGTGCCAGCAGCCACCCAGGCACTGAAGCTTTCTTT. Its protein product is CASSHPGTEAFF. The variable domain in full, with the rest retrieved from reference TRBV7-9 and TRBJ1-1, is DTGVSQNPRHKITKRGQNVTFRCDPISEHNRLYWYRQTLGQGPEFLTYFQNEAQLEKSRLLSDRFSAERPKGSFSTLEIQRTEQGDSAMYLCASSHPGTEAFFGQGTRLTVV.